This T cell receptor beta chain was captured by sequencing in a study of cytomegalovirus exposure and HLA in healthy donors. Donors showed nominal health when sampled, although they likely had unrecorded immune exposures. Use of 60 Vbeta and 13 Jbeta primers characterized the PCR. In the authors' workflow: An analysis that came later counted 73 million or so unique TCR beta chains, around 10 million shared. The protocol was immunoSEQ multiplex PCR, while the TCRdb copy is restricted to in-frame clones and leaves out a portion. The V and J calls and clone size come from that table; D and trimming were worked out from the DNA. Altogether over 60,000 clones are present, approximately 77% being singletons, with the ten largest covering about 8%. Germline loops: CDR1 LNHDA, CDR2 SQIVND (reference sequence). Between the trimmed V and J ends, which lost 4 bases and 4 bases, there was a span of 13 bases. The CDR3 covers 14 residues.

The chain joins TRBV19 to TRBJ1-1; D may be TRBD1 (6 bases). Sequencing was performed on PBMCs. This clonotype originated in a young woman in good health and CMV-seropositive. CDR3 region: CASSTKGGSTEAFF. CDR3 in DNA: TGTGCCAGTAGTACTAAGGGGGGGAGCACTGAAGCTTTCTTT.